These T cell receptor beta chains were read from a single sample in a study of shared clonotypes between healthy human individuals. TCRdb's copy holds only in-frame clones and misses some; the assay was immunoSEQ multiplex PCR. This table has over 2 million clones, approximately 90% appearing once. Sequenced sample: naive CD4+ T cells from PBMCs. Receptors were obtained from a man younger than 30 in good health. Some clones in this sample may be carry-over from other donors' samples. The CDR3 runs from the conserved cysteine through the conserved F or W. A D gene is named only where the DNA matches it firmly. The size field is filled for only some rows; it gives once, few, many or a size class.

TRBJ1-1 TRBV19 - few TGTGCCAGTAGCCTTAAACAGGGTATTGACACTGAAGCTTTCTTT CASSLKQGIDTEAFF
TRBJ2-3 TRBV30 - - TGTGCCTGGGAGGGCGGCACAGATACGCAGTATTTT CAWEGGTDTQYF
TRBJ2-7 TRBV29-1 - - TGCAGCCAATGGGCGGATTACGAGCAGTACTTC CSQWADYEQYF
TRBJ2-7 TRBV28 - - TGTGCCAGCACCATGGGGGTACGCGAGCAGTACTTC CASTMGVREQYF
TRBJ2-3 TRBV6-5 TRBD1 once TGTGCCAGCAGTTACTTTGGTCAGGGGGTAGATACGCAGTATTTT CASSYFGQGVDTQYF
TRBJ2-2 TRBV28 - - TGTGCTCTATCCCCCAATAGTCCCGGGACAAGGAACACCGGGGAGCTGTTTTTT CALSPNSPGTRNTGELFF
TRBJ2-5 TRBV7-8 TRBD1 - TGTGCCAGCAGCTCGAGCAGGACAGGATGGGAGACCCAGTACTTC CASSSSRTGWETQYF
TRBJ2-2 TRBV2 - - TGTGCCAGACAGGGTTCCGGGGAGCTGTTTTTT CARQGSGELFF
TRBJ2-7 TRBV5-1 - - TGCGCCAGCAGCCCGACGGACCGACTCTACGAGCAGTACTTC CASSPTDRLYEQYF
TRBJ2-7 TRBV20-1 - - TGCAGTGCTAGAGATCATTACGAGCAGTACTTC CSARDHYEQYF
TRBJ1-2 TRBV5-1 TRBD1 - TGCGCCAGCAGCCCGCAGGGGGCGCAGGGCTATGGCTACACCTTC CASSPQGAQGYGYTF
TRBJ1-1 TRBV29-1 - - TGCAGCGGCACCCGGGGCACTGAAGCTTTCTTT CSGTRGTEAFF
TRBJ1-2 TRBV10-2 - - TGCGCCAGCAGTGAATGGGAAAGTCTACGGACCCTTAACTATGGCTACACCTTC CASSEWESLRTLNYGYTF
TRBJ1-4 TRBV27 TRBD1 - TGTGCCAGCAGCAGAATCCCCCAGGGGGCACCTAATGAAAAACTGTTTTTT CASSRIPQGAPNEKLFF
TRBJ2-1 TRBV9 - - TGTGCCAGCAGCGTAGCCTCAGGGATCTCCTACAATGAGCAGTTCTTC CASSVASGISYNEQFF
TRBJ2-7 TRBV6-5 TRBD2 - TGTGCCAGCAGTCGACTAGCGGGAGGGAGCGAGCAGTACTTC CASSRLAGGSEQYF
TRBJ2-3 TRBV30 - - TGTGCCTGGAGTTCGTTGGGGCTACGCACAGATACGCAGTATTTT CAWSSLGLRTDTQYF
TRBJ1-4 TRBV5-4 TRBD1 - TGTGCCAGCAGCCTACAGGGGGCAACTAATGAAAAACTGTTTTTT CASSLQGATNEKLFF
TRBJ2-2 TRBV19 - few TGTGCCAGTAGTATCTTCGGGACGGCAAACACCGGGGAGCTGTTTTTT CASSIFGTANTGELFF
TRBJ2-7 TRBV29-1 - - TGCAGCGTGGGGCGTGAGGGAGAGCAGTACTTC CSVGREGEQYF
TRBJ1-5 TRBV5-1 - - TGCGCCACCCAGCAGAGACCGAAAAGCAATCAGCCCCAGCATTTT CATQQRPKSNQPQHF
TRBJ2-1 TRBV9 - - TGTGCCAGCAGCCAGGCAGTCTACAATGAGCAGTTCTTC CASSQAVYNEQFF
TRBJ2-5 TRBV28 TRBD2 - TGTGCCAGCAGTTTGGGGAACCGCGGGGGGAGGGCCCAGTACTTC CASSLGNRGGRAQYF
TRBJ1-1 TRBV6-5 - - TGTGCCAGCAGTTACGGAGGGGAAAGCACTGAAGCTTTCTTT CASSYGGESTEAFF
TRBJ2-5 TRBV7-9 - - TGTGCCAGCAGCTTAGGTCGGGAGACCCAGTACTTC CASSLGRETQYF
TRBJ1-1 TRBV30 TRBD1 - TGTGCCTGGAGTATCCAACAGGGGAAGTGGACTGAAGCTTTCTTT CAWSIQQGKWTEAFF
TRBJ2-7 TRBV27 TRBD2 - TGTGCCAGCAGCCCCCAGTCAGGACTAGCGAGCGAGCAGTACTTC CASSPQSGLASEQYF
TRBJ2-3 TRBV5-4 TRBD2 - TGTGCCAGCAGCTATCCTAGCGGGAGCACAGATACGCAGTATTTT CASSYPSGSTDTQYF
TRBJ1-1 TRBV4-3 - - TGCGCCAGCAGCCAAGATCGAGGGGGGAAGTTTAACGGAGCTTTCTTT CASSQDRGGKFNGAFF
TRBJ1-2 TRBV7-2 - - TGTGCCAGCAGCCGTGGGGGAGGGGGTATTGGTGGCTACACCTTC CASSRGGGGIGGYTF
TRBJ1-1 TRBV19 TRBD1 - TGTGCCGTGGGGGACAGGGGCACTGAAGCTTTCTTT CAVGDRGTEAFF
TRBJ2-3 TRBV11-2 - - TGTGCCAGCAGCTCCCGACTTGCGGATTTCACGGATACGCAGTATTTT CASSSRLADFTDTQYF
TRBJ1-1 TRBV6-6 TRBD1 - TGTGCCAGCAGAAAGACAGGGTCGGCCGACACTGAAGCTTTCTTT CASRKTGSADTEAFF
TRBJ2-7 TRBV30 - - TGTGCCTGGAGTGACGTGGGCTATAACTACGAGCAGTACTTC CAWSDVGYNYEQYF
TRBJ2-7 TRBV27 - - TGTGCCAGCAGTGAGCGGAACTCCTACGAGCAGTACTTC CASSERNSYEQYF
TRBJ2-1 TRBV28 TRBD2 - TGTGCCAGCAGTGGATTTAGCGGGCGCTCCTACAATGAGCAGTTCTTC CASSGFSGRSYNEQFF
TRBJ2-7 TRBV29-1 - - TGCAGTGTTAGAGGACAGCTGTCCTACGAGCAGTACTTC CSVRGQLSYEQYF
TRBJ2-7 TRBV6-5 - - TGTGCCAGCACCCAGCGGGCAGAATACGAGCAGTACTTC CASTQRAEYEQYF
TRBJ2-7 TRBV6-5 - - TGTGCCAGCAGTCGTGGGGCAGTCTCCTACGAGCAGTACTTC CASSRGAVSYEQYF
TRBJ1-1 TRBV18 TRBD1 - TGTGCCAGCTCAATCGGACAGGGGGCAGTGGGCACTGAAGCTTTCTTT CASSIGQGAVGTEAFF
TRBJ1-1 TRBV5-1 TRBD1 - TGCGCCAGCCGCACCGGGACAGGGTTTCAAGACACTGAAGCTTTCTTT CASRTGTGFQDTEAFF
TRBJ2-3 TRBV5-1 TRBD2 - TGCGCCAGCAGCTCGAGAACTAGCGCCGCTAGCACAGATACGCAGTATTTT CASSSRTSAASTDTQYF
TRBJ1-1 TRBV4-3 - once TGCGCCAGCAGCCAGGGGGGGGCCCGTGAAGCTTTCTTT CASSQGGAREAFF
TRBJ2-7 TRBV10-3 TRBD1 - TGTGCGATCCGGGACAGGTTGTACGAGCAGTACTTC CAIRDRLYEQYF
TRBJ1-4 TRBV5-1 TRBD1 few TGCGCCAGCAGCTTTGGGACAGGGATGAATGAAAAACTGTTTTTT CASSFGTGMNEKLFF
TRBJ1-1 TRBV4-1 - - TGCGCCAGCAGCCAAGGCCTCTCAGACCGTGAAGCTTTCTTT CASSQGLSDREAFF
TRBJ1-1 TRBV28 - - TGTGCCAGCAGTTTGAGAACGATTGAAGCTTTCTTT CASSLRTIEAFF
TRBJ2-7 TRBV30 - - TGTGCCTGGAGTGCCGGGACCACGTACGAGCAGTACTTC CAWSAGTTYEQYF
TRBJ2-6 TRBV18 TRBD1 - TGTGCCAGCTCATCGACAGGGGCCGGGGCCAACGTCCTGACTTTC CASSSTGAGANVLTF